This passage covers 4 T cell receptor beta chains from one sample sequenced in a study of OX40 agonist ivuxolimab in advanced cancers. Assay used: immunoSEQ multiplex PCR; TCRdb lists only in-frame clones, some missing. The table records some 72,000 clones, 70% to 85% of them present only once. The specimen was CD4+ or CD8+ T cells sorted from blood, collected in a trial of the OX40 agonist ivuxolimab. The receptors were gathered from an adult with an advanced solid tumor such as melanoma, head and neck, liver or kidney cancer.

This chain connects TRBV11-2 to TRBJ2-3; D not resolved. Germline loops: CDR1 SGHAT, CDR2 FQNNGV. The CDR3 contains 13 residues. Trimming left V 3 bases short and J 1 base short, with 5 bases between. DNA for the CDR3: TGTGCCAGCAGCTTGCAGGGCACAGATACGCAGTATTTT. Protein sequence: CASSLQGTDTQYF.

This clone was detected a few times. The chain carries TRBV19 and TRBJ1-1; D not resolved. The CDR3 sequence is 13 residues long. The germline CDR1 and CDR2 sequences are LNHDA and SQIVND (reference sequence). V lost 5 bases to trimming and J lost 1 base, with 8 bases between them. The CDR3 nucleotides read TGTGCCAGTAGTTCGACACCGAACACTGAAGCTTTCTTT. Residues: CASSSTPNTEAFF.

The genes are TRBV28 and TRBJ2-3, with 7 nucleotides matching TRBD2. Trimming took 4 bases from V and 1 from J; bases not matched to a gene: 8. The CDR3 length is 16 residues. CDR1 is MDHEN, CDR2 SYDVKM, per germline. CDR3: CASSSPSGARTDTQYF. CDR3 coding DNA: TGTGCCAGCAGTTCCCCAAGCGGGGCCCGCACAGATACGCAGTATTTT.

The rearrangement links TRBV7-9 to TRBJ2-7; 9 positions agree with TRBD1. This CDR3 is built from 15 residues. V lost 6 bases and J lost 0; bases outside the gene matches: 6. The germline V gene has CDR1 SEHNR and CDR2 FQNEAQ (reference sequence). The CDR3 DNA reads TGTGCCAGCAGTTCCGGACAGGGGATCTCCTACGAGCAGTACTTC. Protein: CASSSGQGISYEQYF.